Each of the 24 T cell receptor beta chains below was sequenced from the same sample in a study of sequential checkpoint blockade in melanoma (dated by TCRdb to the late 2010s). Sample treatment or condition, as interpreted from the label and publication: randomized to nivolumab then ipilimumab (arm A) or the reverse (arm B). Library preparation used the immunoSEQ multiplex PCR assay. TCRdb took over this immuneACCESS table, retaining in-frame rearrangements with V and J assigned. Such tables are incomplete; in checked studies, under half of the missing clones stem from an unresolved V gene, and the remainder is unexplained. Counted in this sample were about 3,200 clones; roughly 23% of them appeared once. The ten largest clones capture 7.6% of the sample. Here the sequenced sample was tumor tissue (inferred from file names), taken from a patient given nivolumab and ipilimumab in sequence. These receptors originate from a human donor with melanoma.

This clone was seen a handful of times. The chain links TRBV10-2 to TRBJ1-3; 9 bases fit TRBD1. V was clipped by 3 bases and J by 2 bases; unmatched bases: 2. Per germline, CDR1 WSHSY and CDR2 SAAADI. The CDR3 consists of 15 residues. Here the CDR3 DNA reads TGCGCCAGCAGTGATCGGACAGGGGCTGGAAACACCATATATTTT. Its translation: CASSDRTGAGNTIYF.

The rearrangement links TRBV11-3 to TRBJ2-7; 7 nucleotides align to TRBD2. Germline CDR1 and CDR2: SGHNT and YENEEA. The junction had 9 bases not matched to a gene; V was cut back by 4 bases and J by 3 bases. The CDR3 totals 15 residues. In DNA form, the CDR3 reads TGTGCCAGCAGCTATGGGGGGTCGGGGGGCTACGAGCAGTACTTC. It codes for CASSYGGSGGYEQYF.

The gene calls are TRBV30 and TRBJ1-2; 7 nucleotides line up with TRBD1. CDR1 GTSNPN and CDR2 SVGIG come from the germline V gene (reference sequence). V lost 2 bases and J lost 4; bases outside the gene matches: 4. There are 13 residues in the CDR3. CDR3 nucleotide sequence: TGTGCCTGGAGTCTGCAGGGGGGCTATGGCTACACCTTC. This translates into CAWSLQGGYGYTF. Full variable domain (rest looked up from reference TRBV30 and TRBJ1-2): SQTIHQWPATLVQPVGSPLSLECTVEGTSNPNLYWYRQAAGRGLQLLFYSVGIGQISSEVPQNLSASRPQDRQFILSSKKLLLSDSGFYLCAWSLQGGYGYTFGSGTRLTVV.

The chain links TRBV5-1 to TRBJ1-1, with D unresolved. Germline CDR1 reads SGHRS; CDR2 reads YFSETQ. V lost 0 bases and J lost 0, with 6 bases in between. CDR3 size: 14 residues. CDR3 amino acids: CASSLAGMNTEAFF. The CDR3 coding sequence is TGCGCCAGCAGCTTGGCTGGGATGAACACTGAAGCTTTCTTT. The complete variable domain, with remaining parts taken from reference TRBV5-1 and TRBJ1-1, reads KAGVTQTPRYLIKTRGQQVTLSCSPISGHRSVSWYQQTPGQGLQFLFEYFSETQRNKGNFPGRFSGRQFSNSRSEMNVSTLELGDSALYLCASSLAGMNTEAFFGQGTRLTVV.

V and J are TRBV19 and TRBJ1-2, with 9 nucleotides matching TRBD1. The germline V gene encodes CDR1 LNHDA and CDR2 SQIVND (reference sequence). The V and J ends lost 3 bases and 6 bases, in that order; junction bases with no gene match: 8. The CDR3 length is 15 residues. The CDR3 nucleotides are TGTGCCAGTAGTATGCCGGGACAGGGCGGCGATGGCTACACCTTC. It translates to CASSMPGQGGDGYTF.

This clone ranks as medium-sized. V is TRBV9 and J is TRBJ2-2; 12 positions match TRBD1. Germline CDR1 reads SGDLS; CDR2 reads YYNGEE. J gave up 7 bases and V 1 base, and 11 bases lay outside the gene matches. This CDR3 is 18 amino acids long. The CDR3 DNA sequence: TGTGCCAGCAGCGTATATCTACCGGGACAGGGGGCTGGCGGGGAGCTGTTTTTT. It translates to CASSVYLPGQGAGGELFF.

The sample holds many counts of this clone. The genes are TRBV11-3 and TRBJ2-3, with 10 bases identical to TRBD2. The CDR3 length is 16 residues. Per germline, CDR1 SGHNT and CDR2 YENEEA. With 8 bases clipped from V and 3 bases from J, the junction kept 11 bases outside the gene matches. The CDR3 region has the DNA TGTGCCAGCCTAAGAAGTAGCGGGGGGTTGACAGATACGCAGTATTTT. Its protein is CASLRSSGGLTDTQYF.

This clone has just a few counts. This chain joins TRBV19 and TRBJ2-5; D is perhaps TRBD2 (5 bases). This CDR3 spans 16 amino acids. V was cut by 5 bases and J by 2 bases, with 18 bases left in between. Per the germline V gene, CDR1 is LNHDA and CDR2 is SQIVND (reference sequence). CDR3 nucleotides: TGTGCCAGTAGTCCCCTCGGGGAGTCCGAGCAAGAGACCCAGTACTTC. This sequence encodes CASSPLGESEQETQYF.

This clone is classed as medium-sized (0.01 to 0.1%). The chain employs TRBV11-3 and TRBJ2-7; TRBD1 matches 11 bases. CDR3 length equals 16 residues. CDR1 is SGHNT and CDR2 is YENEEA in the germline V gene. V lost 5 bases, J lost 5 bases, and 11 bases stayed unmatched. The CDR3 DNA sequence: TGTGCCAGCAGCGAGTACTACTCGGGACAGGGGGACGAGCAGTACTTC. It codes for CASSEYYSGQGDEQYF.

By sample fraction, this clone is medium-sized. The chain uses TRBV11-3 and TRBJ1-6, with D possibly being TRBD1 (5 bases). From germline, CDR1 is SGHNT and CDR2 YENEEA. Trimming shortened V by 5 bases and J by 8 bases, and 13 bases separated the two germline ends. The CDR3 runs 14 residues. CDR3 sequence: CASSRPGLDSPLHF. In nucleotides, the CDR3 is TGTGCCAGCAGCCGTCCGGGACTTGATTCACCCCTCCACTTT.

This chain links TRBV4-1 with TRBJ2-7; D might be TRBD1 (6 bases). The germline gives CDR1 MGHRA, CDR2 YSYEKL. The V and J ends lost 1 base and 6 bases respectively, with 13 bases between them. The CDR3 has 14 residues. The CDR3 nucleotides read TGCGCCAGCAGCCAAGGCAGGGGCGCTTTCGAGCAGTACTTC. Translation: CASSQGRGAFEQYF.

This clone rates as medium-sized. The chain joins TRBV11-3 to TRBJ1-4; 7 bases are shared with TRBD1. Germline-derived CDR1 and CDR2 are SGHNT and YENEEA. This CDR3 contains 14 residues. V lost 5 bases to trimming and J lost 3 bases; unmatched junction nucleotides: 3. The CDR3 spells CASSLGTANEKLFF. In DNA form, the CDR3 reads TGTGCCAGCAGCCTCGGGACAGCTAATGAAAAACTGTTTTTT.

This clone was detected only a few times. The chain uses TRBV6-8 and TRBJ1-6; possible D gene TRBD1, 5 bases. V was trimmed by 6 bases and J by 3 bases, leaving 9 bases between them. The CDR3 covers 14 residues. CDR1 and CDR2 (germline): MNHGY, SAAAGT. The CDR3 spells CASRHDSYNSPLHF. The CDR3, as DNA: TGTGCCAGCAGGCACGACAGCTATAATTCACCCCTCCACTTT.

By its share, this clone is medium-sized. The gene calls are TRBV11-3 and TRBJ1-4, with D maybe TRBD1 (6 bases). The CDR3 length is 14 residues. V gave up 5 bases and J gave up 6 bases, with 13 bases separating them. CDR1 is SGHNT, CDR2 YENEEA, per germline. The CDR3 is CASSRGARDEKLFF. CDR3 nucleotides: TGTGCCAGCAGCCGGGGGGCGCGGGATGAAAAACTGTTTTTT.

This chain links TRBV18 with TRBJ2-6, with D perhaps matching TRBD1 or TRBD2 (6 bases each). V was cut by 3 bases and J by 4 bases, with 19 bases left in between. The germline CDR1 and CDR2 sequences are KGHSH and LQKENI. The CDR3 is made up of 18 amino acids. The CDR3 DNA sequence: TGTGCCAGCTCACCTTCGGGGGCCCTCACGGGCGGGGCCAACGTCCTGACTTTC. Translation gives CASSPSGALTGGANVLTF.

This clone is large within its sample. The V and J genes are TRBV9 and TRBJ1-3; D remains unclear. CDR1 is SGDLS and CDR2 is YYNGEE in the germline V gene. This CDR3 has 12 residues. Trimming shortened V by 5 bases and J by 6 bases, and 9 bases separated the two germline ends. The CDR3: CASSERQNTIYF. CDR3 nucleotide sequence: TGTGCCAGCAGTGAGCGGCAAAACACCATATATTTT.

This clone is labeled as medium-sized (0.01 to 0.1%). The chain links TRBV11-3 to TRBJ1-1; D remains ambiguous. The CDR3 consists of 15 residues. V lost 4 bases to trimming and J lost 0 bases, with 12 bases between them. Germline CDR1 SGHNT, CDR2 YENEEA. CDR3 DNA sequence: TGTGCCAGCAGCTCCCCCCTGGGCATGAACACTGAAGCTTTCTTT. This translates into CASSSPLGMNTEAFF.

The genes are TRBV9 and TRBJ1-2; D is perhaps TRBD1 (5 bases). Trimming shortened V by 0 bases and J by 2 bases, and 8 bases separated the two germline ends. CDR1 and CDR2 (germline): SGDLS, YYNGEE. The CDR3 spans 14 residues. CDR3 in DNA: TGTGCCAGCAGCGTAGACCCAGGGAACTATGGCTACACCTTC. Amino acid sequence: CASSVDPGNYGYTF.

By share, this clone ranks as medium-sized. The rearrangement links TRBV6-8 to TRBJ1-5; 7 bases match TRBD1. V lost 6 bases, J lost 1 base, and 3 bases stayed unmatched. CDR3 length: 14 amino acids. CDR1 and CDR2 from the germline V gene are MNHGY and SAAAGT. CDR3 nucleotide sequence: TGTGCCAGCAGCGAACAGGGGAGCAATCAGCCCCAGCATTTT. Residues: CASSEQGSNQPQHF.

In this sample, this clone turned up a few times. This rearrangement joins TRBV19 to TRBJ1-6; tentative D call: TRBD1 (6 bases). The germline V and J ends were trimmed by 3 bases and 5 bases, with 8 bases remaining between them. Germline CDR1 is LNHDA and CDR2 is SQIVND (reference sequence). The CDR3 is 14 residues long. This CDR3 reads CASSMTGDNSPLHF. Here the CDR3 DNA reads TGTGCCAGTAGTATGACAGGAGATAATTCACCCCTCCACTTT.

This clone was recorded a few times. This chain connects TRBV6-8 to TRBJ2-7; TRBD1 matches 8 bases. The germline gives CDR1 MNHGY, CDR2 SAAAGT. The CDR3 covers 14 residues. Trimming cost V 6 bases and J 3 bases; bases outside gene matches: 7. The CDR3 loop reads CASRPGTGVYEQYF. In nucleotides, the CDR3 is TGTGCCAGCAGACCCGGGACAGGAGTCTACGAGCAGTACTTC.

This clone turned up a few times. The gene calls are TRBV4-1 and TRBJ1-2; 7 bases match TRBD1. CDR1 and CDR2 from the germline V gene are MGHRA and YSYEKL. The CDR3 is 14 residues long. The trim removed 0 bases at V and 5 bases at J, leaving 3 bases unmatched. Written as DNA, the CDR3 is TGCGCCAGCAGCCAAGATTGGACAGGATATGGCTACACCTTC. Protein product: CASSQDWTGYGYTF.

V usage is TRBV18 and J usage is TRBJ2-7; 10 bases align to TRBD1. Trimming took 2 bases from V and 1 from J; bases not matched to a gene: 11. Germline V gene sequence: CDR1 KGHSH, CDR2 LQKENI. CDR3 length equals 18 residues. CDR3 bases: TGTGCCAGCTCACCAAGTACTTCCGGGACAGGGGTTTCCTACGAGCAGTACTTC. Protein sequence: CASSPSTSGTGVSYEQYF. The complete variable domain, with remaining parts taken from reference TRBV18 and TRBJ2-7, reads NAGVMQNPRHLVRRRGQEARLRCSPMKGHSHVYWYRQLPEEGLKFMVYLQKENIIDESGMPKERFSAEFPKEGPSILRIQQVVRGDSAAYFCASSPSTSGTGVSYEQYFGPGTRLTVT.

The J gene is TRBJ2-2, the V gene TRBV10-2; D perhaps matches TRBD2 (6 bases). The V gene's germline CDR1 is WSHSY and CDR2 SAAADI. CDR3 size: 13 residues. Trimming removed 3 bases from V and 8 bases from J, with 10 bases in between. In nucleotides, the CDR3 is TGCGCCAGCAGTGACCGGGAGTTGGGGGAGCTGTTTTTT. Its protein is CASSDRELGELFF.